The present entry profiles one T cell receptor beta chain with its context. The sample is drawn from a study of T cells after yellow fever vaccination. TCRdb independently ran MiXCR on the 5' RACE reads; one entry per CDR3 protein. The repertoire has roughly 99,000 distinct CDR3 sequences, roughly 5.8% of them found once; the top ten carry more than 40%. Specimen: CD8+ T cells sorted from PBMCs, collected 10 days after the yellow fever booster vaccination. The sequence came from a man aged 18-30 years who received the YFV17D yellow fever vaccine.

In nucleotides, the CDR3 is TGTGCCAGCAGCTTAGTTGCCACAGGGGATGAGCAGTTCTTC. It codes for CASSLVATGDEQFF. The chain couples TRBV7-6 to TRBJ2-1, with 7 positions matching TRBD1. Germline trimming cut 1 base from V and 8 bases from J; bases unmatched to any gene: 5. Germline V lookup: CDR1 SGHVS, CDR2 FNYEAQ. There are 14 residues in the CDR3.